This T cell receptor beta chain appears in the sequencing data of a study of spatial heterogeneity in lung cancer. Notes on this clonotype: Its cognate antigen is unknown.

Germline trimming cut 5 bases from V and 4 bases from J; bases unmatched to any gene: 6. CDR3 size: 14 residues. Germline CDR1 reads LGHDT; CDR2 reads YNNKEL (reference sequence). TCRdb passed the 5' RACE reads through MiXCR, listing each CDR3 protein once. The table lists 100,000 or so distinct CDR3 sequences, around 4.8% of them singletons. Time point specified: sample taken at primary tumor resection. General study points: Tumor T cell coverage was estimated at about 7% for alpha and about 14% for beta chains. Counts of expanded alpha and beta TCRs within tumors tracked the tumor nonsynonymous mutation count.

The sequences come from lung tumor tissue, collected at surgery. The TCR originated in a male donor with early-stage non-small cell lung cancer. The chain links TRBV3-1 to TRBJ2-7; 9 bases match TRBD2. CDR3 loop: CASSAASGTYEQYF. The CDR3 DNA reads TGTGCCAGCAGCGCGGCTAGCGGGACTTACGAGCAGTACTTC.